The present entry profiles one T cell receptor beta chain with its context. This sample stems from a study of blood T cell repertoires in COVID-19. The overall study: T cells, B-cell-depleted T cells, or PBMCs supplied cDNA or gDNA.

Assignment of participants to cohorts was predicated upon participant-reported clinical history. Repertoires were generated with immunoSEQ multiplex PCR, while TCRdb's copy carries only in-frame clones and drops some. The table has 250,000 or so clones, roughly 80% seen once. The CDR3 spans 14 residues. V lost 5 bases and J lost 0, with 8 bases in between. CDR1 and CDR2 (germline): SGHVS, FNYEAQ. Sequenced sample: PBMCs or T cells enriched from blood (not recorded which). The chain is built from TRBV7-6 and TRBJ1-3; D is unresolved. The receptor's source is a man aged 55-75 years who had recovered from COVID-19. The CDR3 region has the DNA TGTGCCAGCAGCGAGGTTTCCTCTGGAAACACCATATATTTT. It encodes CASSEVSSGNTIYF. The full variable domain, completed using reference TRBV7-6 and TRBJ1-3, is GAGVSQSPRYKVTKRGQDVALRCDPISGHVSLYWYRQALGQGPEFLTYFNYEAQQDKSGLPNDRFSAERPEGSISTLTIQRTEQRDSAMYRCASSEVSSGNTIYFGEGSWLTVV.